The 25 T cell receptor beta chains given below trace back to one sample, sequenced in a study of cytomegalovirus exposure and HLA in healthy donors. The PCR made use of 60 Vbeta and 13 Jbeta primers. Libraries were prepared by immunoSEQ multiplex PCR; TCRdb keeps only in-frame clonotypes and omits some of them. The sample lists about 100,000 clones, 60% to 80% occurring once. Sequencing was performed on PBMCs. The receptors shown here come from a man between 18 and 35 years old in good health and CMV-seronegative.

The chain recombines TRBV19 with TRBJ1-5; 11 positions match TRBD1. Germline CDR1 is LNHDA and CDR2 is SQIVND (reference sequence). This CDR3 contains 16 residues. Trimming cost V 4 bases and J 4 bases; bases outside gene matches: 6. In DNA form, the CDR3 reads TGTGCCAGTAGTACGGACAGGGGGCTCGGGAATCAGCCCCAGCATTTT. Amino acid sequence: CASSTDRGLGNQPQHF. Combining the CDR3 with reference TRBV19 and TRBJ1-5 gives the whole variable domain DGGITQSPKYLFRKEGQNVTLSCEQNLNHDAMYWYRQDPGQGLRLIYYSQIVNDFQKGDIAEGYSVSREKKESFPLTVTSAQKNPTAFYLCASSTDRGLGNQPQHFGDGTRLSIL.

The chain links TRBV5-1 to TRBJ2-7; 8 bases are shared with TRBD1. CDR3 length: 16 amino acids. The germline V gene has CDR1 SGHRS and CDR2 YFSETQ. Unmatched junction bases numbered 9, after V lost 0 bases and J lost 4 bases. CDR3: CASSLEPGQAPYEQYF. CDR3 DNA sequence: TGCGCCAGCAGCTTGGAGCCGGGACAGGCTCCTTACGAGCAGTACTTC.

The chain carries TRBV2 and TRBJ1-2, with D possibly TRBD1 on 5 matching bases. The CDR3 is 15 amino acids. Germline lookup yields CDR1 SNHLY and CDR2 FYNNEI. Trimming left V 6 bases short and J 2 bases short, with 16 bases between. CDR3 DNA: TGTGCCAGCAGCTCGGGCAGGGCAAACAACTATGGCTACACCTTC. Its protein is CASSSGRANNYGYTF.

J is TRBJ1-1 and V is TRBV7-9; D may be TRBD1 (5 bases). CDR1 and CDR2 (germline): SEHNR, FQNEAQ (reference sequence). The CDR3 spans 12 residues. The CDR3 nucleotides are TGTTCCACCGACACGGGGGGCACTGAAGCTTTCTTT. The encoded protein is CSTDTGGTEAFF.

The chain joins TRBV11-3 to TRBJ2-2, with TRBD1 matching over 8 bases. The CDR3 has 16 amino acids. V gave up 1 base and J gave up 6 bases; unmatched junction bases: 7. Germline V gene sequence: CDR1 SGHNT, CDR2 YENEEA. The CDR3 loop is CASSLVVTGAPGELFF. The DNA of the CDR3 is TGTGCCAGCAGCTTAGTAGTGACAGGGGCTCCCGGGGAGCTGTTTTTT.

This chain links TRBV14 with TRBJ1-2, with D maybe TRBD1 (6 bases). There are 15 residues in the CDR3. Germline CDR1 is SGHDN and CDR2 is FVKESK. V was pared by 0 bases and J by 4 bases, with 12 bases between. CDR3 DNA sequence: TGTGCCAGCAGCCAAGATCGACAGGCAGTCTATGGCTACACCTTC. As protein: CASSQDRQAVYGYTF.

In DNA form, the CDR3 reads TGTGCCAGCAGCTCGGGACAGACAAGCCAAGAGACCCAGTACTTC. Translation gives CASSSGQTSQETQYF. This chain joins TRBV9 and TRBJ2-5, with 7 nucleotides matching TRBD1. Trimming removed 4 bases from V and 1 base from J; junction bases left unmatched: 7. Germline V CDR1 and CDR2: SGDLS, YYNGEE. This CDR3 is built from 15 residues. Based on the CDR3 plus reference TRBV9 and TRBJ2-5, the full variable domain is DSGVTQTPKHLITATGQRVTLRCSPRSGDLSVYWYQQSLDQGLQFLIQYYNGEERAKGNILERFSAQQFPDLHSELNLSSLELGDSALYFCASSSGQTSQETQYFGPGTRLLVL.

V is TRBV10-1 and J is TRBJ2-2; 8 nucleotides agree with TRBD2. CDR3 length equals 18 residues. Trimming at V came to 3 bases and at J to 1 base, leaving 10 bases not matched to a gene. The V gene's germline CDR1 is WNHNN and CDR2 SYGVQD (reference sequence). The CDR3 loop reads CASSDGGGTMMNTGELFF. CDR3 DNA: TGCGCCAGCAGTGATGGCGGGGGGACCATGATGAACACCGGGGAGCTGTTTTTT.

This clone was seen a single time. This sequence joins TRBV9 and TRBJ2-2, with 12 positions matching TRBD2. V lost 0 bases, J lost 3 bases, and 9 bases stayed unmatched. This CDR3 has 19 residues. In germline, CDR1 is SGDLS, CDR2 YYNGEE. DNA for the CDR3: TGTGCCAGCAGCGTAGGTTGGGGGCGGACTAGCGGGGACACCGGGGAGCTGTTTTTT. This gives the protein CASSVGWGRTSGDTGELFF.

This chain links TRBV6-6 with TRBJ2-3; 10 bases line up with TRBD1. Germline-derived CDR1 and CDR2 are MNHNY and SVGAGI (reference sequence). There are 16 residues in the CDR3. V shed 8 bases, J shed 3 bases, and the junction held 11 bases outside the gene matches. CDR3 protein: CASGPPGQGQTDTQYF. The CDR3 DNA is TGTGCCAGCGGACCTCCGGGACAGGGGCAGACAGATACGCAGTATTTT.

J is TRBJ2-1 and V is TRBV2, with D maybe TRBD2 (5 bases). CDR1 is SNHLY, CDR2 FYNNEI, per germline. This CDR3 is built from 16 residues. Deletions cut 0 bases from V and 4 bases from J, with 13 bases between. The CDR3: CASSEARQRRYNEQFF. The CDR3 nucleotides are TGTGCCAGCAGTGAAGCGCGGCAGCGGCGGTACAATGAGCAGTTCTTC.

The CDR3 nucleotides are TGTGCCAGCAGTGAAGTTGGGCAGGGGACTGAAGCTTTCTTT. Translating it yields CASSEVGQGTEAFF. The V call is TRBV2, the J call TRBJ1-1; TRBD1 might be the D (6 bases). The CDR3 loop spans 14 amino acids. Germline CDR1 reads SNHLY; CDR2 reads FYNNEI. V was trimmed by 1 base and J by 5 bases, leaving 11 bases between them. Looking up the rest from reference TRBV2 and TRBJ1-1 gives the full variable domain: EPEVTQTPSHQVTQMGQEVILRCVPISNHLYFYWYRQILGQKVEFLVSFYNNEISEKSEIFDDQFSVERPDGSNFTLKIRSTKLEDSAMYFCASSEVGQGTEAFFGQGTRLTVV.

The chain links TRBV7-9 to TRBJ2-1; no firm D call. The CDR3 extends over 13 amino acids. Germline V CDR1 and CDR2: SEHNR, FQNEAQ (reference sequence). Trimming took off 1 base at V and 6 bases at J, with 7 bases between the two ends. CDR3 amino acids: CASSLGPGNEQFF. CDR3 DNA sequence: TGTGCCAGCAGCTTAGGTCCGGGCAATGAGCAGTTCTTC.

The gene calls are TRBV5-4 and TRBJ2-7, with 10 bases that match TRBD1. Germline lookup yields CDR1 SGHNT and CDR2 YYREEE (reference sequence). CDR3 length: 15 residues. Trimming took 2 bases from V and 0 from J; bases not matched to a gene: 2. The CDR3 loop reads CASSLGQGVSYEQYF. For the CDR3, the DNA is TGTGCCAGCAGCTTAGGACAGGGGGTCTCCTACGAGCAGTACTTC.

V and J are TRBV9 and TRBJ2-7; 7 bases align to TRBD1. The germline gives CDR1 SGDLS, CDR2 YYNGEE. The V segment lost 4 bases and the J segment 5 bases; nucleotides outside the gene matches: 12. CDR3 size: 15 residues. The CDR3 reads CASSQGVGRAHEQYF. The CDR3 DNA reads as TGTGCCAGCAGCCAGGGGGTCGGCAGGGCCCACGAGCAGTACTTC. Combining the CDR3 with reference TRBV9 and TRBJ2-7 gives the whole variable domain DSGVTQTPKHLITATGQRVTLRCSPRSGDLSVYWYQQSLDQGLQFLIQYYNGEERAKGNILERFSAQQFPDLHSELNLSSLELGDSALYFCASSQGVGRAHEQYFGPGTRLTVT.

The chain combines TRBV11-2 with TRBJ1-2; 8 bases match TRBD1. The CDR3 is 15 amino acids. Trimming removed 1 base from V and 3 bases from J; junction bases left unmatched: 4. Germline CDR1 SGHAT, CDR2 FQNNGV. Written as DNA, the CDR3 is TGTGCCAGCAGCTTAGCAGGGGGCGGGCACTATGGCTACACCTTC. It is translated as CASSLAGGGHYGYTF.

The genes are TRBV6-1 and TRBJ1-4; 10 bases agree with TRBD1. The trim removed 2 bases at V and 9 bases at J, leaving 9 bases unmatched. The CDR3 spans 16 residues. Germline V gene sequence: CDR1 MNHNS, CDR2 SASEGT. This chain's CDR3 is CASSERMGTGEQKLFF. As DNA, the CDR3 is TGTGCCAGCAGTGAAAGGATGGGGACAGGGGAACAAAAACTGTTTTTT.

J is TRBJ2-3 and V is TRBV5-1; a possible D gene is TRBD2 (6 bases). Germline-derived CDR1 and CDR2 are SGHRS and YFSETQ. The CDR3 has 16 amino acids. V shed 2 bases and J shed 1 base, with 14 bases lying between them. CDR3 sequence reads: CASSFLRASGTDTQYF. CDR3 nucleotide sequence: TGCGCCAGCAGCTTCCTTCGGGCTAGCGGCACAGATACGCAGTATTTT.

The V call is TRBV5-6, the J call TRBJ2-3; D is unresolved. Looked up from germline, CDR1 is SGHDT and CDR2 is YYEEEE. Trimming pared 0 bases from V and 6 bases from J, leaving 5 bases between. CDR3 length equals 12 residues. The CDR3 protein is CASSLAQDTQYF. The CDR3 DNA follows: TGTGCCAGCAGCTTGGCCCAGGATACGCAGTATTTT.

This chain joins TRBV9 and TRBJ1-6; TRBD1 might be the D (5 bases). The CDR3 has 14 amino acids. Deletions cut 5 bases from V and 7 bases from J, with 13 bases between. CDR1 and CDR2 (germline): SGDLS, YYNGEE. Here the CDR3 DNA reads TGTGCCAGCAGGGACGACAGCCAGAATTCACCCCTCCACTTT. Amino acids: CASRDDSQNSPLHF.

In nucleotides, the CDR3 is TGTGCCAGCAAATGGACTAGCGGGGGGGCACGGGAGACCCAGTACTTC. This gives the protein CASKWTSGGARETQYF. The gene calls are TRBV2 and TRBJ2-5; 15 bases line up with TRBD2. Per the germline V gene, CDR1 is SNHLY and CDR2 is FYNNEI. The CDR3 totals 16 residues. V lost 7 bases, J lost 5 bases, and 8 bases stayed unmatched.

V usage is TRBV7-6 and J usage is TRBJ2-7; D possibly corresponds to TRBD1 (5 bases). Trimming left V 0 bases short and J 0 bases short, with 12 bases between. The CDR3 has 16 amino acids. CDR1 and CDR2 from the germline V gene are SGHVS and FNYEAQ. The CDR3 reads CASSLASAQGSYEQYF. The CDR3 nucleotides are TGTGCCAGCAGCTTAGCGTCAGCCCAGGGCTCCTACGAGCAGTACTTC.

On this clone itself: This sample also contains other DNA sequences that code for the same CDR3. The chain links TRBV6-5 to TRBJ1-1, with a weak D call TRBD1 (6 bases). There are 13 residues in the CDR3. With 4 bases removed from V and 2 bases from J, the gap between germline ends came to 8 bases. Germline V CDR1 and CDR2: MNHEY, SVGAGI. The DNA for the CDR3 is TGTGCCAGCAGTTCGGACAGAAACACTGAAGCTTTCTTT. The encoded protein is CASSSDRNTEAFF.

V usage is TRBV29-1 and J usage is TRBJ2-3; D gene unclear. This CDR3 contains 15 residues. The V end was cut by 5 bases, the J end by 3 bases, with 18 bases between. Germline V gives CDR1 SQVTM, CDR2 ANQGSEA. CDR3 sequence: CSVPAQLGQTDTQYF. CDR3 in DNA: TGCAGCGTTCCGGCTCAGCTAGGTCAAACAGATACGCAGTATTTT.

The CDR3 spells CASSLGTGGANNYGYTF. The CDR3, as DNA: TGCGCCAGCAGCTTGGGGACAGGGGGCGCAAATAACTATGGCTACACCTTC. The chain joins TRBV5-1 to TRBJ1-2; 11 bases line up with TRBD1. Germline CDR1 SGHRS, CDR2 YFSETQ. J was trimmed by 1 base and V by 0 bases; bases with no gene match: 5. The CDR3 covers 17 residues.